The clone carrying this TCR beta chain showed up just a few times. The conserved closing phenylalanine or tryptophan is absent in this CDR3, likely reflecting a read error. The DNA is omitted, as the CDR3 cannot be located on it reliably, and the CDR3 follows TCRdb's listing. Sequenced by immunoSEQ multiplex PCR; TCRdb stores in-frame clones only, minus some. The sample lists roughly 450,000 clones, 80% to 95% occurring once. The data stem from a study of control samples from healthy donors and cancer patients. The V gene's germline CDR1 is MGHRA and CDR2 YSYEKL. The CDR3 length equals 10 residues, ends included.

Specimen: PBMCs. This chain joins TRBV4-1 and TRBJ1-2. The TCR comes from a man aged 35-49 years with head and neck cancer. The CDR3 loop reads CASSQEGPSD.